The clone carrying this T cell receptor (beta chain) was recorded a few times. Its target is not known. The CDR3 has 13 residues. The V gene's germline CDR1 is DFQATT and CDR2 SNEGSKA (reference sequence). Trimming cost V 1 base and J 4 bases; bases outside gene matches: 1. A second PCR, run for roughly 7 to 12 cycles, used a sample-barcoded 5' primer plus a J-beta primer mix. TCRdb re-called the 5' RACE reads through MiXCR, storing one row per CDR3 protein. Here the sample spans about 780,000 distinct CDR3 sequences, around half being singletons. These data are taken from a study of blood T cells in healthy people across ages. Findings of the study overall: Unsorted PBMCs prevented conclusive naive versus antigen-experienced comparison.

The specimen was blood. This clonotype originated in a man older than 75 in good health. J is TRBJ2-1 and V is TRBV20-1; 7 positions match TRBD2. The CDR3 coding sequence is TGCAGTGCTAGAGGGCGGGAGTACAATGAGCAGTTCTTC. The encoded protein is CSARGREYNEQFF.